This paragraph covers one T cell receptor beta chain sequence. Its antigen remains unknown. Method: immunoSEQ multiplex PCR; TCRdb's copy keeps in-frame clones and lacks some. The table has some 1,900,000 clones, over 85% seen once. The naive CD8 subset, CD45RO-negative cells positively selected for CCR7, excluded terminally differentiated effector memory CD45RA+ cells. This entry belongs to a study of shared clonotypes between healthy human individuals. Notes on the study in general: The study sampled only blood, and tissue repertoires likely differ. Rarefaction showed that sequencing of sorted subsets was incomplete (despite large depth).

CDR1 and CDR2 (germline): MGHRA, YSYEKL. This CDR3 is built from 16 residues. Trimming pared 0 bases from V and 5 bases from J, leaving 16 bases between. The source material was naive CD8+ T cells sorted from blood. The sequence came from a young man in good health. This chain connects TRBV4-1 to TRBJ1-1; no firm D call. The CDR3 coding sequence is TGCGCCAGCAGCCAAGATGCGGCCGGGTCTCGAACTGAAGCTTTCTTT. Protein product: CASSQDAAGSRTEAFF.